The 25 T cell receptor beta chains below were found in one sample sequenced in a study of radiotherapy plus CTLA-4 blockade in lung cancer. The repertoire was sequenced with immunoSEQ multiplex PCR; TCRdb's copy has only in-frame clones and lacks some. This sample carries some 94,000 clones, roughly 80% of them seen once, and the ten largest clones take roughly 23%. Sequencing was performed on peripheral blood, taken from a patient treated with radiotherapy plus ipilimumab. The receptors originated from a human donor with non-small cell lung cancer that progressed on radiotherapy plus ipilimumab.

The V call is TRBV5-1, the J call TRBJ2-7, with TRBD2 matching 10 bases. The junction had 5 bases not matched to a gene; V was cut back by 0 bases and J by 5 bases. The CDR3 covers 15 residues. The germline V gene encodes CDR1 SGHRS and CDR2 YFSETQ. The CDR3 loop is CASSLGASGSDEQYV. The CDR3 DNA reads TGCGCCAGCAGCTTGGGGGCTAGCGGGAGCGACGAGCAGTACGTC.

The V call is TRBV28, the J call TRBJ2-7, with 7 positions matching TRBD1. Germline loops: CDR1 MDHEN, CDR2 SYDVKM. The ends lost 6 bases at V and 2 bases at J; junction bases unmatched: 7. CDR3 size: 14 residues. The CDR3 region is CASSTGTEAYEQYV. CDR3 bases: TGTGCCAGCAGCACCGGGACAGAAGCCTACGAGCAGTACGTC.

The V and J genes are TRBV27 and TRBJ2-2; D is uncertain. Trimming took 6 bases from V and 7 from J, leaving 15 bases between them. Germline V gene lookup returns CDR1 MNHEY and CDR2 SMNVEV (reference sequence). The CDR3 is made up of 14 amino acids. The CDR3 bases are TGTGCCAGCAGCCCAAGGGCGTCTAGCGGGGAGCTGTTTTTT. This encodes CASSPRASSGELFF.

The chain is built from TRBV6-6 and TRBJ2-3, with a tentative D call TRBD2 (6 bases). CDR1 MNHNY and CDR2 SVGAGI come from the germline V gene (reference sequence). The ends were cut back, 8 bases at V and 4 bases at J, with 10 bases in the middle. CDR3 size: 12 residues. The CDR3 region is CASLAGPDTQYF. The DNA of the CDR3 is TGTGCCAGCCTGGCGGGACCAGATACGCAGTATTTT.

J is TRBJ2-2 and V is TRBV18; D is unresolved. CDR1 and CDR2 (germline): KGHSH, LQKENI. The CDR3 contains 12 residues. V lost 1 base to trimming and J lost 5 bases, with 2 bases between them. The CDR3 region has the DNA TGTGCCAGCTCACCACAGACCGGGGAGCTGTTTTTT. Its translation is CASSPQTGELFF.

This sequence joins TRBV4-2 and TRBJ2-3, with D perhaps matching TRBD2 (6 bases). CDR3 length: 17 residues. CDR1 and CDR2 (germline): LGHNA, YNFKEQ. Trimming cost V 4 bases and J 2 bases, with 19 bases left between them. The CDR3 sequence: CASSLGTPGVLTDTQYF. The CDR3 DNA sequence: TGTGCCAGCAGCCTTGGGACTCCCGGAGTACTCACAGATACGCAGTATTTT.

The V and J genes are TRBV28 and TRBJ2-7; TRBD1 aligns across 7 bases. V trimming: 6 bases; J trimming: 1 base; junction bases outside the gene matches: 6. This CDR3 is 14 amino acids long. Germline assignment: CDR1 MDHEN and CDR2 SYDVKM. The CDR3 coding sequence is TGTGCCAGCAGCCCGTGGGACAGATCCTACGAGCAGTACTTC. Translation: CASSPWDRSYEQYF.

The rearrangement joins TRBV5-1 to TRBJ2-5; the D gene is possibly TRBD2 (6 bases). Germline V gene data show CDR1 as SGHRS and CDR2 as YFSETQ. V was shortened by 5 bases and J by 0 bases, with 11 bases between the two germline ends. CDR3 size: 14 residues. CDR3 nucleotides: TGCGCCAGCAGACTCGGGGGTAACCAAGAGACCCAGTACTTC. Protein: CASRLGGNQETQYF.

This rearrangement joins TRBV10-3 to TRBJ1-2; 8 positions match TRBD1. With 3 bases clipped from V and 6 bases from J, the junction kept 6 bases outside the gene matches. This CDR3 has 14 amino acids. From germline, CDR1 is ENHRY and CDR2 SYGVKD. CDR3 amino acids: CAISDGAGGDGYTF. The CDR3, as DNA: TGTGCCATCAGTGATGGTGCAGGGGGCGATGGCTACACCTTC.

The chain has TRBV5-1 and TRBJ2-1; 11 bases match TRBD1. The V and J ends lost 4 bases and 6 bases, in that order; junction bases with no gene match: 9. The CDR3 extends over 16 amino acids. The germline V gene encodes CDR1 SGHRS and CDR2 YFSETQ. CDR3 in DNA: TGCGCCAGCAGCCTAAACGGACAGGGGGCAGGCAATGAGCAGTTCTTC. This translates into CASSLNGQGAGNEQFF.

CDR3 sequence (DNA): TGCGCCAGCAGTGAAATGGGGGGCTACAATGAGCAGTTCTTC. It codes for CASSEMGGYNEQFF. The genes are TRBV10-2 and TRBJ2-1; tentative D call: TRBD2 (6 bases). Germline-derived CDR1 and CDR2 are WSHSY and SAAADI. V was pared by 3 bases and J by 3 bases, with 9 bases between. The CDR3 runs to 14 residues.

The V call is TRBV6-5, the J call TRBJ2-7; the match to TRBD1 covers 7 bases. Looked up from germline, CDR1 is MNHEY and CDR2 is SVGAGI. This CDR3 has 16 residues. Trimming removed 2 bases from V and 2 bases from J; junction bases left unmatched: 9. CDR3 DNA: TGTGCCAGCAGTTACCGAGGCAGGGGGAACACCTACGAGCAGTACTTC. Translated: CASSYRGRGNTYEQYF.

The rearrangement links TRBV29-1 to TRBJ1-1, with 7 bases aligning to TRBD1. Germline V gene sequence: CDR1 SQVTM, CDR2 ANQGSEA. This CDR3 spans 13 amino acids. Trimming removed 4 bases from V and 5 bases from J; junction bases left unmatched: 7. As DNA, the CDR3 is TGCAGCGTTGTTCTCAGGGGGGGTACTGAAGCTTTCTTT. This codes for CSVVLRGGTEAFF.

This clone has a handful of counts. A junction boundary mismatches the germline segment, possibly from a read error. The J gene is TRBJ1-5, the V gene TRBV7-9; the D is unclear. The CDR3 is 12 amino acids. CDR1 is SEHNR, CDR2 FQNEAQ, per germline (reference sequence). DNA of the CDR3: TGTGCCAGCAGCTCGGGTGGGTCGTACAGCGTTTTT. The encoded protein is CASSSGGSYSVF.

This rearrangement joins TRBV5-1 to TRBJ2-3; 12 nucleotides line up with TRBD2. Germline loops: CDR1 SGHRS, CDR2 YFSETQ. CDR3 length equals 16 residues. V gave up 3 bases and J gave up 0 bases; unmatched junction bases: 2. The CDR3 loop is CASSSGTSGSTDTQYF. The CDR3 nucleotides read TGCGCCAGCAGCTCGGGGACTAGCGGGAGCACAGATACGCAGTATTTT. The full variable domain, completed using reference TRBV5-1 and TRBJ2-3, is KAGVTQTPRYLIKTRGQQVTLSCSPISGHRSVSWYQQTPGQGLQFLFEYFSETQRNKGNFPGRFSGRQFSNSRSEMNVSTLELGDSALYLCASSSGTSGSTDTQYFGPGTRLTVL.

This chain joins TRBV27 and TRBJ2-2; no clear D. V lost 4 bases, J lost 6 bases, and 3 bases lay in between. Germline V CDR1 and CDR2: MNHEY, SMNVEV (reference sequence). The length of the CDR3 is 11 residues. The chain's CDR3 is CASSWAGELFF. CDR3 sequence (DNA): TGTGCCAGCAGTTGGGCCGGGGAGCTGTTTTTT.

The chain joins TRBV28 to TRBJ1-1; tentatively, D is TRBD1 (5 bases). Trimming removed 4 bases at V and 1 base at J, with 10 bases between. The CDR3 is 14 amino acids. Germline V gene sequence: CDR1 MDHEN, CDR2 SYDVKM. The CDR3 here is CASSSDGANTEAFF. DNA for the CDR3: TGTGCCAGCAGTTCGGACGGGGCGAACACTGAAGCTTTCTTT.

The chain links TRBV4-1 to TRBJ2-2; a weak D match, TRBD2 (5 bases). V lost 5 bases, J lost 0 bases, and 10 bases lay in between. Germline CDR1 MGHRA, CDR2 YSYEKL. This CDR3 has 15 amino acids. This CDR3 reads CASSGGQPNTGELFF. The CDR3 bases are TGCGCCAGCAGCGGCGGGCAGCCGAACACCGGGGAGCTGTTTTTT.

The gene calls are TRBV5-6 and TRBJ1-1, with no clear D. Trimming left V 5 bases short and J 0 bases short, with 11 bases between. The CDR3 has 14 residues. CDR1 is SGHDT and CDR2 is YYEEEE in the germline V gene. This CDR3 reads CASSMDVMNTEAFF. DNA for the CDR3: TGTGCCAGCAGTATGGACGTTATGAACACTGAAGCTTTCTTT.

This clone was seen a handful of times. Within the sample, other DNA sequences also encode this same CDR3. The chain links TRBV18 to TRBJ2-1; D is perhaps TRBD2 (5 bases). Trimming took 4 bases from V and 8 from J, leaving 9 bases between them. CDR1 KGHSH and CDR2 LQKENI come from the germline V gene. There are 12 residues in the CDR3. The CDR3 sequence is CASSRGSDEQFF. CDR3 in DNA: TGTGCCAGCTCACGCGGTAGCGATGAGCAGTTCTTC.

This clone was counted once. V is TRBV6-5 and J is TRBJ2-4; 8 bases are a match to TRBD1. After removal of 0 bases from V and 4 bases from J, the junction contained 5 bases not matched to a gene. Germline CDR1 MNHEY, CDR2 SVGAGI. The CDR3 spans 16 residues. CDR3 coding DNA: TGTGCCAGCAGTTACTCGGGGACAGGCAGTAAAAACATTCAGTACTTC. Translating gives CASSYSGTGSKNIQYF.

This chain connects TRBV6-5 to TRBJ2-7; TRBD1 might be the D (5 bases). The CDR3 has 11 amino acids. Germline V gene lookup returns CDR1 MNHEY and CDR2 SVGAGI. With 7 bases removed from V and 7 bases from J, the gap between germline ends came to 11 bases. As DNA, the CDR3 is TGTGCCAGCAAGGCAGGGAATGAGCAGTACTTC. Translating it yields CASKAGNEQYF.

The chain uses TRBV6-1 and TRBJ2-7; D possibly corresponds to TRBD2 (5 bases). This CDR3 has 15 amino acids. Trimming took 1 base from V and 0 from J, leaving 10 bases between them. Germline V gene data show CDR1 as MNHNS and CDR2 as SASEGT. DNA of the CDR3: TGTGCCAGCAGTGAAGGCGGGTCAAGCTCCTACGAGCAGTACGTC. Translating it yields CASSEGGSSSYEQYV.

This chain joins TRBV5-1 and TRBJ2-1, with D hard to call. The V gene lost 4 bases and the J gene lost 6 bases, with 14 bases spanning the gap. The CDR3 spans 14 residues. Looked up from germline, CDR1 is SGHRS and CDR2 is YFSETQ. The CDR3 here is CASSPSGPSNEQFF. The CDR3, as DNA: TGCGCCAGCAGCCCCTCGGGCCCGAGCAATGAGCAGTTCTTC.

The chain couples TRBV28 to TRBJ1-2; possible D gene TRBD1, 5 bases. V lost 2 bases, J lost 7 bases, and 20 bases lay in between. Germline CDR1 is MDHEN and CDR2 is SYDVKM. CDR3 size: 16 residues. The CDR3 DNA reads as TGTGCCAGCAGTTTAGGAGTGACAGAAGTTCGGGTTGGCTACACCTTC. It yields the protein CASSLGVTEVRVGYTF.